Listed here is a single TCR beta chain. What it recognizes is unknown. Per germline, CDR1 SGHVS and CDR2 FNYEAQ. The ends were cut back, 1 base at V and 5 bases at J, with 9 bases in the middle. This CDR3 comprises 15 residues. The sample is drawn from a study of T cell responses to AZD1222 COVID-19 vaccine. Study-level points and caveats: The reported proportion of spike-specific TCRs targeting unmutated variant regions was nearly half.

The method was immunoSEQ multiplex PCR; TCRdb's version includes in-frame clones alone and lacks a portion of them. The sample includes 150,000 to 200,000 clones, roughly nine tenths seen only once; the top ten take about 1.5%. Material: peripheral blood, obtained 28 days after the second AZD1222 dose. The TCR originated in an adult who received the AZD1222 COVID-19 vaccine. V and J are TRBV7-6 and TRBJ1-6; no clear D. CDR3 sequence (DNA): TGTGCCAGCAGCTTAGGTGGGGTAGATAATTCACCCCTCCACTTT. The encoded protein is CASSLGGVDNSPLHF.